The table lists the clone carrying this T cell receptor (beta chain) with a count of one. Deletions cut 0 bases from V and 7 bases from J, with 15 bases between. The CDR3 is made up of 15 amino acids. Germline CDR1 and CDR2: MNHEY and SMNVEV (reference sequence). These data come from a study of blood T cell repertoires in COVID-19. Study-wide background: PBMCs, B-cell-depleted T cells, or T cells were the source of the cDNA or gDNA that made up the material.

Assay: immunoSEQ multiplex PCR; the TCRdb copy retains only in-frame clones and omits some. This table has some 120,000 clones, 88% appearing once. Sequenced input: peripheral blood. This clonotype was obtained from a man in his fifties or sixties with acute or convalescent COVID-19. This rearrangement joins TRBV27 to TRBJ1-1, with a possible D match to TRBD1 (5 bases). The CDR3 loop is CASSLSGEGRLEAFF. CDR3 bases: TGTGCCAGCAGTTTATCGGGTGAGGGGAGGCTTGAAGCTTTCTTT.